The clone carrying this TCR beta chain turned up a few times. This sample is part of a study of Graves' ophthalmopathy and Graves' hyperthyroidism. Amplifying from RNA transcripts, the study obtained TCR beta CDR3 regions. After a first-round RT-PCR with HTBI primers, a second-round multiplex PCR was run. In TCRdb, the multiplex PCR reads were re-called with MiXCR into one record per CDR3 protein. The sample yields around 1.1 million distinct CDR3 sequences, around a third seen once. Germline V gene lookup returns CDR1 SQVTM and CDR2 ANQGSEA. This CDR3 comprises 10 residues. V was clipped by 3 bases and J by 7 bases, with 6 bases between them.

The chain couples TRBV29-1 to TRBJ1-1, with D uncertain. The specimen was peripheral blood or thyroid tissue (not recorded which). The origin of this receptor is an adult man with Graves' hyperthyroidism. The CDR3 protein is CSVDHSEAFF. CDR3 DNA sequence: TGCAGCGTTGACCACAGTGAAGCTTTCTTT.